These T cell receptor beta chains were read from a single sample in a study of T cells in Graves' hyperthyroidism and ophthalmopathy. TCRdb reprocessed the multiplex PCR reads via MiXCR and lists one record per CDR3 protein. The sample yields about 560,000 distinct CDR3 sequences, roughly 14% seen once. Sample: blood. The receptor set was obtained from a woman in her thirties with Graves' hyperthyroidism. Each CDR3 is given with its conserved first and last residue. A D gene is named only where the DNA matches it firmly. Clone size is stated in some rows and not others, as once, few, many or a class when expanded.

v_call	j_call	d_call	clone_size	cdr3_nt	cdr3_aa
TRBV7-9	TRBJ1-6	NA	few	TGTGCCAGCAGCTTAGTGTCTCTCAGGGCCCGGAGTGGCTCCTATAATTCACCCCTCCACTTT	CASSLVSLRARSGSYNSPLHF
TRBV15	TRBJ2-7	NA	NA	TGTGCCACCAGCCCAACCATTGACTACGAGCAGTACTTC	CATSPTIDYEQYF
TRBV25-1	TRBJ1-2	NA	NA	TGTGCCAGCCTTGAATCAGGTCTCGGGAATGGCTACACCTTC	CASLESGLGNGYTF
TRBV20-1	TRBJ2-7	NA	many	TGCAGTGTTTTACCCCAGCGGCCCAGCTCCTACGAGCAGTACTTC	CSVLPQRPSSYEQYF
TRBV2	TRBJ2-4	TRBD2	NA	TGTGCCAGCAGTGAGGCGGCAGGGAGGGCCTGGAACATTCAGTACTTC	CASSEAAGRAWNIQYF
TRBV19	TRBJ1-2	TRBD1	many	TGTGCCAGTAGTACCGGGACAGACGTTGACTATGGCTACACCTTC	CASSTGTDVDYGYTF
TRBV20-1	TRBJ1-1	NA	many	TGCAGTGCTAGCATAGGAGGGAACACTGAAGCTTTCTTT	CSASIGGNTEAFF
TRBV20-1	TRBJ2-7	NA	few	TGCAGTGGGGCCCCGAGAGACGAGCAGTACTTC	CSGAPRDEQYF
TRBV6-1	TRBJ1-2	TRBD1	many	TGTGCCAGCAGTACCCAGGACAGGGTGGGCTATGGCTACACCTTC	CASSTQDRVGYGYTF
TRBV12-5	TRBJ1-1	NA	many	TGTGCTAGTGCTGTTCGAAACAGGTGGGGAGACACTGAAGCTTTCTTT	CASAVRNRWGDTEAFF
TRBV7-9	TRBJ2-2	TRBD1	few	TGTGCCAGCAGCGAACTTATGGGACAGGGCAACACCGGGGAGCTGTTTTTT	CASSELMGQGNTGELFF
TRBV7-6	TRBJ2-1	NA	few	TGTGCCAGCAGCCTCGACACTGCCAATGAGCAGTTCTTC	CASSLDTANEQFF
TRBV7-3	TRBJ1-5	NA	few	TGTGCCAGCAGTCAAACAGGGACTTTGGGTCAGCCCCAGCATTTT	CASSQTGTLGQPQHF
TRBV3-1	TRBJ1-1	TRBD1	many	TGTGCCAGCAGCCAAGATCCAGGGGGCGTCTCTGAAGCTTTCTTT	CASSQDPGGVSEAFF